Sequencing of this T cell receptor (beta chain) was carried out in a study of siplizumab effects on memory and regulatory T cells. The study's findings and limits: Among mappable alloreactive CD4+ clones, the Treg-derived fraction averaged 68.8% with siplizumab versus about 25% in controls. Proliferating siplizumab-cultured Tregs lacked confirmed suppressive function. Memory cells seemed less diverse than naive T cells, which seemed major alloresponse contributors.

The germline CDR1 and CDR2 sequences are LGHNA and YNFKEQ. There are 15 residues in the CDR3. V lost 7 bases and J 1 base, leaving 16 bases between the germline ends. Per-sample assaying covered around 10^5 TCR templates. Assay used: immunoSEQ multiplex PCR; TCRdb lists only in-frame clones, some missing. The sample shows over 80,000 clones, about 93% of them seen only once. Details on this clone: As yet, its antigen is unknown.

Specimen: non-Treg CD4+ T cells sorted from blood. The receptor was derived from a human donor in good health. The J gene is TRBJ1-1, the V gene TRBV4-2; no clear D. The CDR3 loop is CASTSSLGKNTEAFF. CDR3 DNA: TGTGCCAGCACCTCGTCTCTTGGAAAGAACACTGAAGCTTTCTTT.